Each of the 20 T cell receptor beta chains below was sequenced from the same sample in a study of blood T cell repertoires in COVID-19. Clones were read by immunoSEQ multiplex PCR, and TCRdb kept only the in-frame ones, dropping some. The sample holds under 300,000 clones, 84% seen once. Specimen: peripheral blood. The origin of the receptors is a man aged 40-55 years who had recovered from COVID-19.

V usage is TRBV19 and J usage is TRBJ1-1; D is uncertain. This CDR3 is built from 11 residues. V dropped 7 bases and J dropped 8 bases, with 11 bases sitting between them. Germline-derived CDR1 and CDR2 are LNHDA and SQIVND (reference sequence). The CDR3, as DNA: TGTGCCAGTAAAGTGGTCGGGGAAGCTTTCTTT. Amino acids: CASKVVGEAFF.

The rearrangement links TRBV5-4 to TRBJ1-2; TRBD1 aligns across 7 bases. Germline V gene lookup returns CDR1 SGHNT and CDR2 YYREEE (reference sequence). Germline trimming cut 3 bases from V and 6 bases from J; bases unmatched to any gene: 5. The CDR3 runs to 13 residues. The DNA for the CDR3 is TGTGCCAGCAGCTACGACAGGGATGATGGCTACACCTTC. It translates to CASSYDRDDGYTF.

As to this clone: In the same sample, other DNA sequences code for this CDR3. The chain couples TRBV20-1 to TRBJ2-5; unclear D gene. V was clipped by 2 bases and J by 4 bases, with 5 bases between them. This CDR3 has 11 amino acids. CDR1 and CDR2 from the germline V gene are DFQATT and SNEGSKA (reference sequence). The CDR3 nucleotides read TGCAGTGCTAGAATCCGAGAGACCCAGTACTTC. This gives the protein CSARIRETQYF.

The V gene is TRBV23-1, the J gene TRBJ2-3; TRBD2 agrees at 9 bases. TRBV23-1 is recorded as an ORF, its role being uncertain. The J segment lost 2 bases and the V segment lost 6 bases, leaving 24 bases of the junction unmatched. The CDR3 loop spans 21 amino acids. The CDR3 loop reads CASSPSDGPGASGVPTDTQYF. The CDR3 bases are TGCGCCAGCAGCCCTTCGGACGGGCCTGGGGCTAGCGGGGTTCCCACAGATACGCAGTATTTT.

The V gene is TRBV18, the J gene TRBJ1-2; possibly TRBD1 for D (5 bases). This CDR3 is 15 amino acids long. The ends were cut back, 6 bases at V and 3 bases at J, with 17 bases in the middle. Germline V CDR1 and CDR2: KGHSH, LQKENI. For the CDR3, the DNA is TGTGCCAGCTCCATTAACGAAGGGGTCTACTATGGCTACACCTTC. It encodes CASSINEGVYYGYTF.

This chain links TRBV18 with TRBJ2-3; 8 bases are shared with TRBD1. The CDR3 has 14 amino acids. CDR1 and CDR2 from the germline V gene are KGHSH and LQKENI. V dropped 3 bases and J dropped 5; count of bases not matched to a gene: 4. The CDR3 DNA reads as TGTGCCAGCTCACCTTCGACAGGGGAAGATACGCAGTATTTT. It yields the protein CASSPSTGEDTQYF.

About this clone: Distinct nucleotide sequences in the sample also encode this CDR3. This sequence joins TRBV15 and TRBJ2-7; D might be TRBD1 (5 bases). CDR1 and CDR2 (germline): LNHNV, YYDKDF (reference sequence). Trimming left V 0 bases short and J 2 bases short, with 5 bases between. The CDR3 has 13 residues. CDR3 protein: CATSREGPYEQYF. CDR3 DNA sequence: TGTGCCACCAGCAGAGAGGGGCCCTACGAGCAGTACTTC.

This clone appeared once. The V gene is TRBV9, the J gene TRBJ2-1; 9 bases fit TRBD1. This CDR3 contains 15 residues. Germline V gene lookup returns CDR1 SGDLS and CDR2 YYNGEE. V shed 2 bases, J shed 7 bases, and the junction held 7 bases outside the gene matches. As DNA, the CDR3 is TGTGCCAGCAGCGTTACCGGGACAGGGTTGAATGAGCAGTTCTTC. It specifies CASSVTGTGLNEQFF.

This clone was counted a single time. The chain recombines TRBV4-1 with TRBJ2-7, with 8 bases matching TRBD2. Germline V gives CDR1 MGHRA, CDR2 YSYEKL. This CDR3 contains 16 residues. V lost 2 bases and J lost 2; bases outside the gene matches: 8. In DNA, the CDR3 is TGCGCCAGCAGCCAACAAGAGGGGGGACTAGCCTACGAGCAGTACTTC. It translates to CASSQQEGGLAYEQYF.

This sequence joins TRBV6-1 and TRBJ1-5, with TRBD1 matching 7 bases. The V gene end was trimmed by 5 bases and the J gene end by 0 bases; junction bases not matched to a gene: 7. Germline values: CDR1 MNHNS, CDR2 SASEGT. The CDR3 contains 16 residues. Here the CDR3 DNA reads TGTGCCAGCAGTCAAGGGACAGCGGATAGCAATCAGCCCCAGCATTTT. This encodes CASSQGTADSNQPQHF.

The chain uses TRBV5-4 and TRBJ2-5; 12 nucleotides agree with TRBD2. V gave up 2 bases and J gave up 2 bases; unmatched junction bases: 4. The length of the CDR3 is 16 residues. Germline V CDR1 and CDR2: SGHNT, YYREEE (reference sequence). CDR3 sequence reads: CASSLSSGGVQETQYF. In DNA form, the CDR3 reads TGTGCCAGCAGCTTATCTAGCGGGGGGGTACAAGAGACCCAGTACTTC.

This clone was counted a few times. The chain joins TRBV7-9 to TRBJ1-1; the match to TRBD1 covers 9 bases. CDR1 is SEHNR and CDR2 is FQNEAQ in the germline V gene (reference sequence). The J segment lost 4 bases and the V segment lost 5 bases, leaving 8 bases of the junction unmatched. CDR3 length: 15 amino acids. The CDR3 protein is CASSIPGTGFTEAFF. For the CDR3, the DNA is TGTGCCAGCAGCATTCCGGGGACAGGGTTCACTGAAGCTTTCTTT. Together with reference TRBV7-9 and TRBJ1-1, the CDR3 gives the full variable domain: DTGVSQNPRHKITKRGQNVTFRCDPISEHNRLYWYRQTLGQGPEFLTYFQNEAQLEKSRLLSDRFSAERPKGSFSTLEIQRTEQGDSAMYLCASSIPGTGFTEAFFGQGTRLTVV.

The chain uses TRBV30 and TRBJ1-2; 10 positions match TRBD1. Germline trimming cut 5 bases from V and 7 bases from J; bases unmatched to any gene: 1. The CDR3 is 11 residues long. CDR1 GTSNPN and CDR2 SVGIG come from the germline V gene (reference sequence). The chain's CDR3 is CAWGTGAGYTF. CDR3 bases: TGTGCCTGGGGGACAGGGGCTGGCTACACCTTC.

The genes are TRBV20-1 and TRBJ1-1, with D possibly being TRBD1 (5 bases). The CDR3 length is 11 residues. Trimming shortened V by 2 bases and J by 13 bases, and 14 bases separated the two germline ends. In germline, CDR1 is DFQATT, CDR2 SNEGSKA (reference sequence). CDR3 protein: CSARLGAYGFF. For the CDR3, the DNA is TGCAGTGCTAGATTAGGGGCTTACGGTTTCTTT.

The gene calls are TRBV19 and TRBJ1-4; no firm D call. The CDR3 length is 14 residues. Germline CDR1 LNHDA, CDR2 SQIVND (reference sequence). V was cut by 4 bases and J by 7 bases, with 13 bases left in between. DNA for the CDR3: TGTGCCAGTAGTAGACAAAACTTGGGTGAAAAACTGTTTTTT. Translating gives CASSRQNLGEKLFF.

The CDR3 here is CASSKTSGGIHEQYF. The CDR3 region has the DNA TGTGCCAGCAGCAAGACTAGCGGGGGGATCCACGAGCAGTACTTC. The genes are TRBV6-2 or TRBV6-3 and TRBJ2-7; 13 bases line up with TRBD2. Germline trimming cut 6 bases from V and 5 bases from J; bases unmatched to any gene: 7. CDR1 is MNHEY and CDR2 is SVGEGT in the germline V gene. The CDR3 has 15 amino acids.

This chain uses TRBV19 with TRBJ1-4; possibly TRBD1 for D (5 bases). CDR3 length: 15 amino acids. Germline-derived CDR1 and CDR2 are LNHDA and SQIVND (reference sequence). Deletions cut 4 bases from V and 0 bases from J, with 9 bases between. CDR3 coding DNA: TGTGCCAGTAGTACCCTGACAGCAACTAATGAAAAACTGTTTTTT. Residues: CASSTLTATNEKLFF.

The chain carries TRBV4-3 and TRBJ1-2; 7 bases fit TRBD1. The junction had 9 bases not matched to a gene; V was cut back by 1 base and J by 4 bases. From germline, CDR1 is LGHNA and CDR2 YSLEER. The CDR3 is 16 residues long. In nucleotides, the CDR3 is TGCGCCAGCAGCCAAGGGGGACAGTGGACGACCTATGGCTACACCTTC. Residues: CASSQGGQWTTYGYTF.

In its sample, this clone was seen a few times. The gene calls are TRBV19 and TRBJ2-3, with 15 bases lining up with TRBD2. The CDR3 covers 19 residues. Germline-derived CDR1 and CDR2 are LNHDA and SQIVND (reference sequence). The V gene end was trimmed by 8 bases and the J gene end by 4 bases; junction bases not matched to a gene: 16. CDR3 sequence reads: CASGVRTSGRALEADTQYF. The CDR3 bases are TGTGCCAGTGGCGTCCGGACTAGCGGGAGGGCCCTCGAGGCAGATACGCAGTATTTT.

V is TRBV3-1 (or the pseudogene TRBV3-2) and J is TRBJ2-2; TRBD1 might be the D (6 bases). The CDR3 is 15 amino acids. Trimming stripped 4 bases from V and 2 bases from J, with 11 bases between. CDR1 and CDR2 from the germline V gene are LGHDT and YNNKEL (reference sequence). CDR3 bases: TGTGCCAGCAGCCGGGGGACAAGAAACACCGGGGAGCTGTTTTTT. It translates to CASSRGTRNTGELFF.